This T cell receptor (beta chain) is drawn from a study of blood T cell repertoires in COVID-19. At the level of the study: Collection of acute and convalescent COVID-19 samples took place in the United States, Italy and Spain. From T cells, B-cell-depleted T cells, or PBMCs came the material, which was cDNA or gDNA.

The CDR3 sequence is 15 residues long. V was clipped by 3 bases and J by 4 bases, with 12 bases between them. The germline V gene encodes CDR1 LNHDA and CDR2 SQIVND (reference sequence). Clones were read by immunoSEQ multiplex PCR, and TCRdb kept only the in-frame ones, dropping some. The table has approximately 360,000 clones, around 89% seen once; the top ten hold around 0.95%. Sequencing was carried out using PBMCs or T cells enriched from blood (not recorded which). This TCR was recovered from a woman between 25 and 40 years old with acute COVID-19. The chain carries TRBV19 and TRBJ1-4, with a weak D call TRBD1 (6 bases). The CDR3 DNA reads as TGTGCCAGTAGTATGTTCCAGGGGATTAATGAAAAACTGTTTTTT. This encodes CASSMFQGINEKLFF.